This entry lists 11 T cell receptor beta chains sequenced from one sample in a study of circulating CD8 cells and anti-PD-1 response in melanoma. Four subsets defined by PD-1 and/or TIGIT were sorted from live CD3+CD8+TCRalphabeta+ cells. TCR libraries were prepared from around 14 ng of total RNA with the QIAseq Immune Repertoire TCR panel. TCRdb reanalysed the reads using MiXCR and keeps one entry per CDR3 protein. The data show about 680 distinct CDR3 sequences, with roughly 7.8% seen just once and roughly a third held by the top ten. The sample consisted of CD8+ T cells from PBMCs, taken at baseline or after one month of anti-PD-1 therapy (not recorded which). The receptor source for this set is a human donor with melanoma.

Sample share makes this clonotype large (0.1 to 1%). The chain links TRBV2 to TRBJ2-7; 10 bases are a match to TRBD1. CDR1 and CDR2 from the germline V gene are SNHLY and FYNNEI. The CDR3 spans 14 residues. The V and J ends lost 5 bases and 5 bases, in that order; junction bases with no gene match: 6. The chain's CDR3 is CASSPGTGVDEQYF. CDR3 coding DNA: TGTGCCAGCAGTCCCGGGACAGGGGTAGACGAGCAGTACTTC.

This clonotype is medium-sized in the sample. At one of its ends the junction is not consistent with the germline gene, which may arise from a read error. The DNA for the CDR3 is TGCGCCAGCAGCCCGGGAAATGGGCAGTTCTTC. This encodes CASSPGNGQFF. The chain employs TRBV5-1 and TRBJ2-1; possibly TRBD2 for D (5 bases). CDR3 length equals 11 residues. Germline V gene lookup returns CDR1 SGHRS and CDR2 YFSETQ.

In its sample, this clonotype ranks as medium-sized. The rearrangement uses TRBV28 and TRBJ2-1; the D is unclear. The V gene's germline CDR1 is MDHEN and CDR2 SYDVKM. The CDR3 totals 12 residues. V lost 1 base, J lost 10 bases, and 8 bases lay in between. The CDR3 region has the DNA TGTGCCAGCAGTTTATACACCCAGGAGCAGTTCTTC. This sequence encodes CASSLYTQEQFF.

The J gene is TRBJ2-7, the V gene TRBV19, with TRBD1 matching over 7 bases. The CDR3 runs 15 residues. CDR1 LNHDA and CDR2 SQIVND come from the germline V gene (reference sequence). V lost 3 bases to trimming and J lost 5 bases; unmatched junction nucleotides: 10. CDR3 coding DNA: TGTGCCAGTAGTATGGCGGAAGACAGGGCTCACGAGCAGTACTTC. It specifies CASSMAEDRAHEQYF.

As for this clonotype: A much larger clone is a single base away; this may be a read error. The chain couples TRBV19 to TRBJ1-5, with D perhaps matching TRBD1 (6 bases). The CDR3 consists of 15 residues. Trimming stripped 5 bases from V and 0 bases from J, with 11 bases between. Germline V CDR1 and CDR2: LNHDA, SQIVND (reference sequence). The CDR3 sequence is CASSSAGASNQPQHF. CDR3 sequence (DNA): TGTGCCAGTAGTTCGGCAGGGGCTAGCAATCAGCCCCAGCATTTT.

This clonotype is judged medium-sized. J is TRBJ2-7 and V is TRBV28, with 10 bases lining up with TRBD1. Trimming took 8 bases from V and 4 from J; bases not matched to a gene: 8. The CDR3 runs to 14 residues. In germline, CDR1 is MDHEN, CDR2 SYDVKM. The CDR3 coding sequence is TGTGCCAGCCGTCCGGGACAGGGGACATACGAGCAGTACTTC. It encodes CASRPGQGTYEQYF.

This clonotype is categorized as medium-sized. This sequence joins TRBV27 and TRBJ1-2, with D unresolved. The CDR3 has 11 residues. The V and J ends lost 10 bases and 8 bases respectively, with 14 bases between them. Germline loops: CDR1 MNHEY, CDR2 SMNVEV (reference sequence). CDR3 in DNA: TGTGCCACCCGTTGGGGATACGGCTACACCTTC. It yields the protein CATRWGYGYTF.

This clonotype is labeled medium-sized (0.01 to 0.1%). This chain links TRBV28 with TRBJ2-7, with 8 bases matching TRBD1. After removal of 6 bases from V and 7 bases from J, the junction contained 8 bases not matched to a gene. Germline V gene data show CDR1 as MDHEN and CDR2 as SYDVKM. The CDR3 length is 13 residues. CDR3 in amino acids: CASRTGAQFEQYF. The CDR3 bases are TGTGCCAGCAGGACAGGGGCCCAGTTTGAGCAGTACTTC.

By sample fraction, this clonotype is medium-sized. This chain uses TRBV27 with TRBJ2-3; D might be TRBD2 (6 bases). The CDR3 runs to 17 residues. Trimming took 2 bases from V and 0 from J, leaving 15 bases between them. Germline values: CDR1 MNHEY, CDR2 SMNVEV (reference sequence). The CDR3 DNA reads as TGTGCCAGCAGTTTAGGAGGGCTCCTCGTAAGCACAGATACGCAGTATTTT. Its protein is CASSLGGLLVSTDTQYF.

By its share, this clonotype is medium-sized. The chain is built from TRBV7-2 and TRBJ2-7; 11 bases are shared with TRBD1. From germline, CDR1 is SGHTA and CDR2 FQGNSA. This CDR3 has 16 amino acids. Trimming removed 5 bases from V and 2 bases from J; junction bases left unmatched: 8. Written as DNA, the CDR3 is TGTGCCAGCAGCGATCTCCCGGGACAGGGGGCCTACGAGCAGTACTTC. Protein sequence: CASSDLPGQGAYEQYF.

Sample share makes this clonotype medium-sized. The V and J genes are TRBV19 and TRBJ2-2; D gene uncertain. This CDR3 contains 11 residues. Germline V gene lookup returns CDR1 LNHDA and CDR2 SQIVND (reference sequence). V lost 6 bases and J lost 9, with 8 bases in between. CDR3 coding DNA: TGTGCCAGTAGACGGACGAGGGAGCTGTTTTTT. Its protein is CASRRTRELFF.